This TCR beta chain stems from a study of vaccination and CD4 T cells after COVID-19 (dated by TCRdb to 2021 to 2024). About the investigation overall: In the convalescent cohort there were six males and four females, among whom were two Hispanic individuals, seven Caucasians, two Asians and one multiracial person. The cultures were stimulated with overlapping spike peptide pools from SARS-CoV-2 and from the common cold coronaviruses HCoV-NL63, HCoV-OC43 and HCoV-229E. The time from the second vaccine dose to post-vaccine blood sampling had a median of 72 days and ranged from roughly 12 to 250 days. Participants got two doses of the Pfizer-BioNTech BNT162b2 vaccine (n=8) or two doses of the Moderna mRNA-1273 vaccine (n=2). Post-COVID blood samples were collected from convalescent patients a median of approximately 100 days after diagnosis, with a range of roughly 30 to 161 days. Control cultures received a CEFX viral epitope pool as the positive control, an HIV-1 Nef peptide pool as the negative control, or no peptide. In under twelve COVID-19 convalescent patients and a few infection-naive healthy vaccine recipients, researchers compared the spike-specific CD4+ TCR repertoire from before mRNA vaccination with the repertoire from after. An earlier paper using these donors assessed, at the TCR clonotype level, memory CD4+ T cell crossreactivity between SARS-CoV-2 and common cold coronavirus spike proteins. Summary of the overall study and its limitations: In convalescent patients, nearly all vaccine-specific clones (304 of 307) were found to be mono-reactive for SARS-CoV-2 spike rather than cross-reactive with common cold coronaviruses. The number of convalescent patients in the study was relatively small, and the study did not examine early timepoints following natural infection. Among convalescent patients, a median approximately 88% of the SARS-CoV-2-reactive clones seen after vaccination appeared only after vaccination, which suggests priming specific to the vaccine. Although the median number of SARS-CoV-2-reactive clonotypes went up from 20 to 25 after infection to approximately 40 after vaccination, the increase was not significant.

The label giving this sample's treatment or condition can be read as: roughly nine-day PBMC culture with coronavirus spike peptide pools or control peptides (ViraFEST assay). CD4+ T cells from unexposed donors were collected before the COVID-19 pandemic (2011-2018). The study used the ViraFEST assay, which expanded antigen-specific T cells with peptide pools and then identified expanded clonotypes by TCR sequencing. Each well held roughly 2.2 million PBMCs cultured in IMDM containing approximately 5% human AB serum and approximately 9.8 IU/ml IL-2, with around 9.2 ug/ml peptide pools added. Half of the culture medium was replaced with fresh IL-2-containing medium on days 3 and 7. CD4+ T cells were isolated after roughly 10 days of culture through negative selection using the EasySep CD4+ T cell isolation kit. Unexposed donor CD4+ T cells were tested for reactivity to SARS-CoV-2 S and N and four common cold coronavirus spike pools, as cell number allowed. PBMCs were separated from whole blood using Ficoll-Paque Plus gradient centrifugation and then either used fresh or cryopreserved at -140C. Each culture condition was generally run in triplicate wells. Leukapheresis product for the unexposed donors was bought commercially.

For this clonotype: Which antigen it targets is not known. It has no much larger one-base neighbor in the sample; base qualities were not kept.

The library was produced with PCR. DNA from cultured CD4+ T cells underwent TCR sequencing with the Oncomine TCR Beta short-read assay at the Johns Hopkins FTIC core. The QIAamp micro DNA kit was used to extract genomic DNA from the cultured CD4+ T cells. Oncomine TCR Beta libraries made from cultured CD4+ T cells were pooled using unique dual indexes and sequenced on an Illumina iSeq 100. The authors' pipeline ran thus. Non-productive sequences were removed, and CDR3s not starting with C, not ending with F or W, or shorter than 7 amino acids were discarded. The MANAFEST web application was used to identify antigen-specific clonotypes by comparing peptide-stimulated wells against reference wells and other culture wells. To be called positive, a clone needed an FDR below 0.05, an odds ratio above 5, and a productive frequency above 0.1% in at least two of three replicate wells. A clonotype was classed as cross-reactive if the clonotype showed significant expansion both in SARS-CoV-2 spike wells and in at least one common cold coronavirus spike condition. Similarity between CDR3 sequences was evaluated in R version 3.6.1 using Levenshtein distances (stringdist) and unrooted phylogenetic trees (ape). TCRdb trimmed public reads at Q25 via fastp, called clones via MiXCR and kept in-frame beta chains. Merged by CDR3 protein, the rows form single entries marked with the most common genes and DNA. V and J calls and clone size were set by TCRdb, not the authors. In this sample the table shows about 8,600 distinct CDR3 sequences, less than 60% of which occur a single time. The biggest ten clones account for 25% to 30% of the sample.

Trimming costs V 7 bases and J 5 bases, and their ends lie 14 bases apart. The CDR3 sequence holds 13 residues, the cysteine and phenylalanine included. Here the CDR3 DNA is all that survives: 39 bases in frame from base 1. The rearrangement joined TRBV12-3 or TRBV12-4 to TRBJ1-1; a tentative D call is TRBD1 (6 bases match). The origin of this receptor is a human donor in good health. The sample taken for sequencing was CD4+ T cells from blood, cultured in vitro. The CDR3 protein sequence reads: CASIPGDGTEAFF. The sequenced DNA is TGTGCCAGCATTCCAGGGGATGGGACTGAAGCTTTCTTT.